The next 9 T cell receptor beta chains were all read from a single sample in a study of T cells in narcolepsy. Here immunoSEQ multiplex PCR was the method, and the copy in TCRdb shows in-frame clones only, minus some. The profile shows roughly 25,000 clones, about 85% of them singletons. The specimen was CD45RA- memory CD4+ T cells from PBMCs. The receptors stem from a human donor with narcolepsy.

This chain links TRBV2 with TRBJ2-5; weak D call: TRBD2 (5 bases). The CDR3 sequence is 13 residues long. V was pared by 5 bases and J by 5 bases, with 12 bases between. Germline CDR1 reads SNHLY; CDR2 reads FYNNEI. The CDR3 DNA reads as TGTGCCAGCAGTAGGGAGCTTAGGGAGACCCAGTACTTC. Protein: CASSRELRETQYF. Using reference TRBV2 and TRBJ2-5 for the parts outside the CDR3, the full variable domain is EPEVTQTPSHQVTQMGQEVILRCVPISNHLYFYWYRQILGQKVEFLVSFYNNEISEKSEIFDDQFSVERPDGSNFTLKIRSTKLEDSAMYFCASSRELRETQYFGPGTRLLVL.

The rearrangement joins TRBV15 to TRBJ2-1, with TRBD2 matching 11 bases. CDR1 and CDR2 from the germline V gene are LNHNV and YYDKDF (reference sequence). V dropped 5 bases and J dropped 4; count of bases not matched to a gene: 1. The length of the CDR3 is 14 residues. The CDR3 region is CATSGTSGYNEQFF. The CDR3, as DNA: TGTGCCACCAGCGGGACTAGCGGATACAATGAGCAGTTCTTC.

The chain combines TRBV28 with TRBJ2-6; 7 bases are a match to TRBD1. The CDR3 length is 20 residues. The J segment lost 0 bases and the V segment lost 4 bases, leaving 15 bases of the junction unmatched. Germline V CDR1 and CDR2: MDHEN, SYDVKM. In DNA, the CDR3 is TGTGCCAGCAGTTCTCCCGCCCCAGGGGGTGCGGACTCTGGGGCCAACGTCCTGACTTTC. Translated, it gives CASSSPAPGGADSGANVLTF.

This clone was seen only a few times. V is TRBV5-5 and J is TRBJ2-5, with a tentative D call TRBD1 (5 bases). This CDR3 contains 14 residues. CDR1 is SGHKS, CDR2 YYEKEE, per germline (reference sequence). V shed 4 bases and J shed 2 bases, with 12 bases lying between them. The CDR3 sequence is CASSPGHGQETQYF. The CDR3 DNA is TGTGCCAGCAGCCCAGGACACGGACAAGAGACCCAGTACTTC.

The sample holds one count of this clone. One junction end disagrees with the germline gene, perhaps due to a read error. The chain uses TRBV6-5 and TRBJ2-6, with D unclear. Germline values: CDR1 MNHEY, CDR2 SVGAGI. The CDR3 extends over 13 amino acids. CDR3: CATSLSGANVLTF. The CDR3 DNA reads TGTGCCACCAGTCTCTCTGGGGCCAACGTCCTGACTTTC.

The rearrangement links TRBV15 to TRBJ2-7, with D perhaps matching TRBD1 (6 bases). Germline V gene sequence: CDR1 LNHNV, CDR2 YYDKDF (reference sequence). This CDR3 spans 14 amino acids. V shed 1 base and J shed 2 bases, with 9 bases lying between them. Written as DNA, the CDR3 is TGTGCCACCAGCAGAGTACAGGGTCCCTACGAGCAGTACTTC. Encoded protein: CATSRVQGPYEQYF.

V and J are TRBV30 and TRBJ2-6; no reliable D call. From germline, CDR1 is GTSNPN and CDR2 SVGIG (reference sequence). Deletions cut 4 bases from V and 2 bases from J, with 9 bases between. This CDR3 has 14 amino acids. In DNA, the CDR3 is TGTGCCTGGACCAGAGGAACTGGGGCCAACGTCCTGACTTTC. This translates into CAWTRGTGANVLTF.

The gene calls are TRBV5-1 and TRBJ1-1; a possible D gene is TRBD1 (6 bases). This CDR3 spans 15 amino acids. Germline CDR1 SGHRS, CDR2 YFSETQ. V was clipped by 4 bases and J by 0 bases, with 13 bases between them. Written as DNA, the CDR3 is TGCGCCAGCAGCATACAGGGATTGGTGAACACTGAAGCTTTCTTT. Protein: CASSIQGLVNTEAFF.

This chain links TRBV6-4 with TRBJ2-1, with 12 bases lining up with TRBD2. CDR1 and CDR2 (germline): MRHNA, SNTAGT. J was trimmed by 6 bases and V by 8 bases; bases with no gene match: 11. This CDR3 contains 16 residues. The CDR3 spells CASSSGRASGFNEQFF. As DNA, the CDR3 is TGTGCCAGCTCTAGCGGGAGGGCCTCGGGTTTCAATGAGCAGTTCTTC.